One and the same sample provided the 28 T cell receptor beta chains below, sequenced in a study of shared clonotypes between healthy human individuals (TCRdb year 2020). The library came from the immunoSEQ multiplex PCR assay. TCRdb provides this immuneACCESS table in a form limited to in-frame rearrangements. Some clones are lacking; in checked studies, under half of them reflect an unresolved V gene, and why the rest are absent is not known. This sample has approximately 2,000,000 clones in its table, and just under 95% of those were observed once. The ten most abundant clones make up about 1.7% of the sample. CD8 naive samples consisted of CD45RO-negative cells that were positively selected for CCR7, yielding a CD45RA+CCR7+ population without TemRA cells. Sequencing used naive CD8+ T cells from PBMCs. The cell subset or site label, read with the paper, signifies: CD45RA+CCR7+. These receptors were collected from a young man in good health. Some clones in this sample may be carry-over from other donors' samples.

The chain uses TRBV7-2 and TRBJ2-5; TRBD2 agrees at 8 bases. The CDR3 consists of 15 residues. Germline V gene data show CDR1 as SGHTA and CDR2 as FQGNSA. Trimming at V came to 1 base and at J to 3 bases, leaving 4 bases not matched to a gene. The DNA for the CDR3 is TGTGCCAGCAGCTTAGGACTAGCGAACAAAGAGACCCAGTACTTC. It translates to CASSLGLANKETQYF.

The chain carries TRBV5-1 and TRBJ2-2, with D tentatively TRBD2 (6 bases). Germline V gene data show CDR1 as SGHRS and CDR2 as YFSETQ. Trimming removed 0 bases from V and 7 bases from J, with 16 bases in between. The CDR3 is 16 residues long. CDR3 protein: CASSLVASGSGGELFF. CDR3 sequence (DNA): TGCGCCAGCAGCTTGGTAGCTTCCGGGAGCGGCGGGGAGCTGTTTTTT.

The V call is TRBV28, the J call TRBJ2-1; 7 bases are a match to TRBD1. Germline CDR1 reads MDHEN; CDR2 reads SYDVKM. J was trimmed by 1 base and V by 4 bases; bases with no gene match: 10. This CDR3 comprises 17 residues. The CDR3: CASSSTIDRVSYNEQFF. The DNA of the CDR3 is TGTGCCAGCAGTTCCACGATTGACAGGGTTTCCTACAATGAGCAGTTCTTC.

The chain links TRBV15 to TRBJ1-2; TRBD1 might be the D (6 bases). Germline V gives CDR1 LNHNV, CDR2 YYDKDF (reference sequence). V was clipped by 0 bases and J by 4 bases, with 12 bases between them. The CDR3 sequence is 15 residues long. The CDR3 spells CATSRDLGGVYGYTF. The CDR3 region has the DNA TGTGCCACCAGCAGAGATCTAGGGGGTGTCTATGGCTACACCTTC.

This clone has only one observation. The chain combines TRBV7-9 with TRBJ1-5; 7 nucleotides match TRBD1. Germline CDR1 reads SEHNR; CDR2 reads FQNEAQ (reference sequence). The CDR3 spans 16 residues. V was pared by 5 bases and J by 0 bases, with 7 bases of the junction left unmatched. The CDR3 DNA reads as TGTGCCAGCAGCGCTACAGGGGCCTATAGCAATCAGCCCCAGCATTTT. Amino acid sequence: CASSATGAYSNQPQHF.

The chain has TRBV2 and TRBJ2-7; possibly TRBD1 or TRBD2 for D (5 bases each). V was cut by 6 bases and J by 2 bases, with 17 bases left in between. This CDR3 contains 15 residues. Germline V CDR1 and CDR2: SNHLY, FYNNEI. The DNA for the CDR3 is TGTGCCAGCAGAAATGGGGGATTTACGCCCTACGAGCAGTACTTC. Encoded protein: CASRNGGFTPYEQYF.

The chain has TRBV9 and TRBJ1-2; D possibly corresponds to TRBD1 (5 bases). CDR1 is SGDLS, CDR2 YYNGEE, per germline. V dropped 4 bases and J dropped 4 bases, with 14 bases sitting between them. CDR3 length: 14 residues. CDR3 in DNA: TGTGCCAGCAGCCCAGAGGAGGGGACCTATGGCTACACCTTC. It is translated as CASSPEEGTYGYTF.

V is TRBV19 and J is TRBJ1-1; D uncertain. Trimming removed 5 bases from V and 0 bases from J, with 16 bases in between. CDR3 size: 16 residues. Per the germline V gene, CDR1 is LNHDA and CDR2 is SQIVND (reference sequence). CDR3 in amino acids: CASSPLTVPMNTEAFF. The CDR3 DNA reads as TGTGCCAGTAGTCCCCTTACAGTCCCCATGAACACTGAAGCTTTCTTT.

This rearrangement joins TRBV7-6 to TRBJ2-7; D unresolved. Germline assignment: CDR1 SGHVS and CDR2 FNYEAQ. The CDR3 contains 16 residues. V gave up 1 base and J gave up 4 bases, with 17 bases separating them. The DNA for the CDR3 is TGTGCCAGCAGCTTAGGGGTTACTCCGTCGGATTACGAGCAGTACTTC. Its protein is CASSLGVTPSDYEQYF.

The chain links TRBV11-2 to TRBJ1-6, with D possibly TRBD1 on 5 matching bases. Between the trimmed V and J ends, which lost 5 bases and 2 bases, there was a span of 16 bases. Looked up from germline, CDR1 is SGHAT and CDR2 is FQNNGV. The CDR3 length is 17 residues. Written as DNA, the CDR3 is TGTGCCAGCAGCCGATCTAGTCAGGGCGCCTATAATTCACCCCTCCACTTT. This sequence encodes CASSRSSQGAYNSPLHF.

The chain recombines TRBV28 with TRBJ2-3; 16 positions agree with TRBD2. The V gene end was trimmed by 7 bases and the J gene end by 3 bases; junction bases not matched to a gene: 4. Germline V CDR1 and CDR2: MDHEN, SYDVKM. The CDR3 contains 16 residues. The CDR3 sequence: CASTPGLAGGTDTQYF. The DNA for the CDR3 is TGTGCCAGCACTCCGGGACTAGCGGGAGGGACAGATACGCAGTATTTT.

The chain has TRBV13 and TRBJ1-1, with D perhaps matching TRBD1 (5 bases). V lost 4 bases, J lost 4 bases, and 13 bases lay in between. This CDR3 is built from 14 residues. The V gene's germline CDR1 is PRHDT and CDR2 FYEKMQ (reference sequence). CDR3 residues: CASSSGTAGTEAFF. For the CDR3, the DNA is TGTGCCAGCAGCTCAGGGACGGCCGGCACTGAAGCTTTCTTT. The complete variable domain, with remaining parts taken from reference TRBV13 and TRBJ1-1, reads AAGVIQSPRHLIKEKRETATLKCYPIPRHDTVYWYQQGPGQDPQFLISFYEKMQSDKGSIPDRFSAQQFSDYHSELNMSSLELGDSALYFCASSSGTAGTEAFFGQGTRLTVV.

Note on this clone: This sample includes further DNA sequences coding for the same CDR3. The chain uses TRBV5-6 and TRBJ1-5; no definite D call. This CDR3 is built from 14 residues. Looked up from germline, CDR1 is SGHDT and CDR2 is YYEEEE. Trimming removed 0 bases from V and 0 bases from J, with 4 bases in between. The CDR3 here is CASSLGHSNQPQHF. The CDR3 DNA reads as TGTGCCAGCAGCTTGGGTCATAGCAATCAGCCCCAGCATTTT.

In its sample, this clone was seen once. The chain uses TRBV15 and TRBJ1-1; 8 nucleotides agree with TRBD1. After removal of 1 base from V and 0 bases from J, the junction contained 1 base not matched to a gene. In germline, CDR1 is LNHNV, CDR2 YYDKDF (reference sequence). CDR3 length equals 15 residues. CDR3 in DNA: TGTGCCACCAGCAGAGCAGGGGGCCTGAACACTGAAGCTTTCTTT. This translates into CATSRAGGLNTEAFF.

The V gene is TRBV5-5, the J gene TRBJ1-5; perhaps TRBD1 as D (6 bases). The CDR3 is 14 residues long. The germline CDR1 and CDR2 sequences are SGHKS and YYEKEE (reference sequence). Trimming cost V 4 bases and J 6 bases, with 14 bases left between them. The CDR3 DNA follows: TGTGCCAGCAGCATACAGGGCTCGGGTCAGCCCCAGCATTTT. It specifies CASSIQGSGQPQHF.

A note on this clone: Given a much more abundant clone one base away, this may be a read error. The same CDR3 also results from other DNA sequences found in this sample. CDR3 DNA sequence: TGTGCCAGCAGCGACTCCTACGAGCAGTACTTC. Its protein is CASSDSYEQYF. The chain joins TRBV5-6 to TRBJ2-7, with D uncertain. CDR1 SGHDT and CDR2 YYEEEE come from the germline V gene. Trimming took off 4 bases at V and 0 bases at J, with 2 bases between the two ends. CDR3 length equals 11 residues.

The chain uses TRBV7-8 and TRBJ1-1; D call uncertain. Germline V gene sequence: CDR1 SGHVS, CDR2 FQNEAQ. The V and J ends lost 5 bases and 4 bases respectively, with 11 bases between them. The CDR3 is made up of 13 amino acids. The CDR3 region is CASSRSWTTEAFF. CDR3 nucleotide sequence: TGTGCCAGCAGCCGATCGTGGACCACTGAAGCTTTCTTT.

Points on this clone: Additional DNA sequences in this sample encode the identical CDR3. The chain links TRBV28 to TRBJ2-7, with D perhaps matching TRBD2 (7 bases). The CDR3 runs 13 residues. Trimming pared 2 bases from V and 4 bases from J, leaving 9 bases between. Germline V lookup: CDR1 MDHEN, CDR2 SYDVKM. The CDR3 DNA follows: TGTGCCAGCAGTTTAGCGGGGGCTTACGAGCAGTACTTC. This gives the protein CASSLAGAYEQYF.

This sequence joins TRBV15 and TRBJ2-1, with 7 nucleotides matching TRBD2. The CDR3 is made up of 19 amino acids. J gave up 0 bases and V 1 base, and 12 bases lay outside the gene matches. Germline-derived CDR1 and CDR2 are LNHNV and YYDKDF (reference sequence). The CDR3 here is CATSRVFGRGLSSYNEQFF. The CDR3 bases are TGTGCCACCAGCAGAGTGTTTGGGAGGGGTCTGAGCTCCTACAATGAGCAGTTCTTC.

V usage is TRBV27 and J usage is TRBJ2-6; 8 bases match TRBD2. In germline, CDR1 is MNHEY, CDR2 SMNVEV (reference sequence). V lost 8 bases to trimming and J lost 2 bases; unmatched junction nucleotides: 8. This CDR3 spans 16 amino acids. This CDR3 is CASVNSLAAGANVLTF. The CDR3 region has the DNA TGTGCCAGCGTTAATTCACTAGCGGCTGGGGCCAACGTCCTGACTTTC. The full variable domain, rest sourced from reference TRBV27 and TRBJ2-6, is EAQVTQNPRYLITVTGKKLTVTCSQNMNHEYMSWYRQDPGLGLRQIYYSMNVEVTDKGDVPEGYKVSRKEKRNFPLILESPSPNQTSLYFCASVNSLAAGANVLTFGAGSRLTVL.

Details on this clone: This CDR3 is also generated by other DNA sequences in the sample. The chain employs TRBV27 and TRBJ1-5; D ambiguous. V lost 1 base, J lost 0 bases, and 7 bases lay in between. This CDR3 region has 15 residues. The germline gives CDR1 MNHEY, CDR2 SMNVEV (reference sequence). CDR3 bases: TGTGCCAGCAGTTTATTGGGATCTAGCAATCAGCCCCAGCATTTT. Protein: CASSLLGSSNQPQHF.

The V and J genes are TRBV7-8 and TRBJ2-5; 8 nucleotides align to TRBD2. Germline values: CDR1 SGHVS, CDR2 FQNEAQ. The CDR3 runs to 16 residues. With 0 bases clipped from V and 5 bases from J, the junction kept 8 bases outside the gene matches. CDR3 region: CASSLAQPTGGETQYF. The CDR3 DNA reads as TGTGCCAGCAGCTTAGCGCAACCAACGGGGGGGGAGACCCAGTACTTC.

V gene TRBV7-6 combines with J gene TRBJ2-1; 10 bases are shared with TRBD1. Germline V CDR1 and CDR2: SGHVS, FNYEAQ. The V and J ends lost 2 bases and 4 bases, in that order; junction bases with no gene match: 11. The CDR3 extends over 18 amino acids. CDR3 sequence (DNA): TGTGCCAGCAGCTTAAGCCTCGGGACAGGGGCTAAATACAATGAGCAGTTCTTC. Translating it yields CASSLSLGTGAKYNEQFF. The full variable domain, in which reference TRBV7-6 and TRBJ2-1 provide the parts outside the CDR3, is GAGVSQSPRYKVTKRGQDVALRCDPISGHVSLYWYRQALGQGPEFLTYFNYEAQQDKSGLPNDRFSAERPEGSISTLTIQRTEQRDSAMYRCASSLSLGTGAKYNEQFFGPGTRLTVL.

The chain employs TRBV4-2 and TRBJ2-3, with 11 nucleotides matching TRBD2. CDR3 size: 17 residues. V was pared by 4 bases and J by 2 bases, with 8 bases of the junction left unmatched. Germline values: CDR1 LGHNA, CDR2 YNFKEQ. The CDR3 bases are TGTGCCAGCAGCCCTCCAGGGACTAGCGGCTTCACAGATACGCAGTATTTT. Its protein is CASSPPGTSGFTDTQYF.

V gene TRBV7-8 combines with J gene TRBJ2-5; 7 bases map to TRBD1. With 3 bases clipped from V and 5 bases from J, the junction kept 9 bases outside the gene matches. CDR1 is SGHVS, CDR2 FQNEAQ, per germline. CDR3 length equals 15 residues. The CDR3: CASSFTGASGETQYF. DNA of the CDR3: TGTGCCAGCAGCTTTACAGGGGCGTCGGGGGAGACCCAGTACTTC.

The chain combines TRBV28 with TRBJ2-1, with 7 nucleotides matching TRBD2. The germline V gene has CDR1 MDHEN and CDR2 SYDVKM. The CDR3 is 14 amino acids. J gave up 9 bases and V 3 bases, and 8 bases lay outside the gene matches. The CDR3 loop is CASSFVGEGPEQFF. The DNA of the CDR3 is TGTGCCAGCAGTTTTGTGGGGGAGGGCCCTGAGCAGTTCTTC.

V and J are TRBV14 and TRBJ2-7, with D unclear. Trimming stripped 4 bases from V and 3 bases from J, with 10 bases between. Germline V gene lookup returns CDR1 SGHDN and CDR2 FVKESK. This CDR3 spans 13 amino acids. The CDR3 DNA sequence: TGTGCCAGCAGCCGATCGTCCCGCTACGAGCAGTACTTC. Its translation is CASSRSSRYEQYF.

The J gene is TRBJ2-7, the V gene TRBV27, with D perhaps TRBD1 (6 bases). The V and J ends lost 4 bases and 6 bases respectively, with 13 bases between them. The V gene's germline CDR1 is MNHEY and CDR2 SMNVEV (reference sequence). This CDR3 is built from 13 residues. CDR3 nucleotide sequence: TGTGCCAGCAGTTCGACTCGACAGGCCGAGCAGTACTTC. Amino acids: CASSSTRQAEQYF.